The rows below give T cell receptor beta chains drawn from one sample of a study of shared clonotypes between healthy human individuals. TCRdb's table, derived via immunoSEQ multiplex PCR, lists solely in-frame clones and lacks some. The sample comprises 950,000 to 1,300,000 clones, around 74% of which are singletons, and roughly 1.4% rests with the top ten. The sequencing input was memory CD4+ T cells sorted from blood. Every receptor here comes from a man aged 18 to 29 in good health. The CDR3 runs from the conserved cysteine through the conserved F or W. D genes are given only for firm matches. The size of a clone is reported for some rows only, either as once, few or many, or as a class for expanded clones.

CDR3 DNA: TGCGCCAGCAGCCAAACCTTAGCGGGAGGGGGTCGATTCTTC
CDR3 protein: CASSQTLAGGGRFF
clone size: -
J gene: TRBJ2-1
D gene: TRBD2
V gene: TRBV5-1

CDR3 DNA: TGTGCCAGTCGACTGGACAGGTGGAATTCACCCCTCCACTTT
CDR3 protein: CASRLDRWNSPLHF
clone size: -
J gene: TRBJ1-6
D gene: TRBD1
V gene: TRBV19

CDR3 DNA: TGCAGTGCTAGAGAAGTGGCATCTCAAGTCTTC
CDR3 protein: CSAREVASQVF
clone size: -
J gene: TRBJ2-7
D gene: -
V gene: TRBV20-1

CDR3 DNA: TGTGCCATCAGTGAGTCGGGCGGGCTAAACACAGATACGCAGTATTTT
CDR3 protein: CAISESGGLNTDTQYF
clone size: -
J gene: TRBJ2-3
D gene: -
V gene: TRBV10-3

CDR3 DNA: TGCGCCAGCAGTGAGTCGAACGGGGGGCGGAATGAGCAGTTCTTC
CDR3 protein: CASSESNGGRNEQFF
clone size: -
J gene: TRBJ2-1
D gene: -
V gene: TRBV10-1

CDR3 DNA: TGTGCCAGCAGCTTAAGCGGCTCCTACGAGCAGTACTTC
CDR3 protein: CASSLSGSYEQYF
clone size: -
J gene: TRBJ2-7
D gene: -
V gene: TRBV7-8

CDR3 DNA: TGTGCCAGCAGTCCTTTATTTAACTATGGCTACACCTTC
CDR3 protein: CASSPLFNYGYTF
clone size: once
J gene: TRBJ1-2
D gene: -
V gene: TRBV28

CDR3 DNA: TGTGCCAGCAGCCTGGGACAGGGTTCACCCCTCCACTTT
CDR3 protein: CASSLGQGSPLHF
clone size: -
J gene: TRBJ1-6
D gene: TRBD1
V gene: TRBV6-5

CDR3 DNA: TGCGCCAGCAGCTTGGTCAGCCGAGAGACCCAGTACTTC
CDR3 protein: CASSLVSRETQYF
clone size: -
J gene: TRBJ2-5
D gene: -
V gene: TRBV5-1

CDR3 DNA: TGTGCCAGCAGCCCCGGACAGGGTCTGAATTCACCCCTCCACTTT
CDR3 protein: CASSPGQGLNSPLHF
clone size: -
J gene: TRBJ1-6
D gene: TRBD1
V gene: TRBV11-1

CDR3 DNA: TGTGCCAGCACCAGAACCCCCCAGGGCTTAGGAGAGCAGTACTTC
CDR3 protein: CASTRTPQGLGEQYF
clone size: -
J gene: TRBJ2-7
D gene: -
V gene: TRBV7-8

CDR3 DNA: TGTGCCAGCAGCTTGGTTAGCGCGGGTGAGCAGTTCTTC
CDR3 protein: CASSLVSAGEQFF
clone size: -
J gene: TRBJ2-1
D gene: -
V gene: TRBV5-6

CDR3 DNA: TGTGCCAGCAGCCGAAGCGGGGGGTACGAGCAGTACTTC
CDR3 protein: CASSRSGGYEQYF
clone size: -
J gene: TRBJ2-7
D gene: TRBD2
V gene: TRBV13

CDR3 DNA: TGTGCCAGCAGCTTGGGACCTATCTCTGGAAACACCATATATTTT
CDR3 protein: CASSLGPISGNTIYF
clone size: few
J gene: TRBJ1-3
D gene: -
V gene: TRBV5-4

CDR3 DNA: TGCGCCAGCGGAAACGAACAGGGGGCTTCCTACGAGCAGTACTTC
CDR3 protein: CASGNEQGASYEQYF
clone size: once
J gene: TRBJ2-7
D gene: TRBD1
V gene: TRBV5-1

CDR3 DNA: TGCGCCAGCAGGGCGGGACAGTACGAGCAGTACTTC
CDR3 protein: CASRAGQYEQYF
clone size: -
J gene: TRBJ2-7
D gene: -
V gene: TRBV5-1

CDR3 DNA: TGTGCCAGCAGCGTAGAACTAGCAGTTTACAATGAGCAGTTCTTC
CDR3 protein: CASSVELAVYNEQFF
clone size: -
J gene: TRBJ2-1
D gene: -
V gene: TRBV9

CDR3 DNA: TGCGCCAGCAGCTCGCTAGCGGGCTACGAGCAGTACTTC
CDR3 protein: CASSSLAGYEQYF
clone size: few
J gene: TRBJ2-7
D gene: TRBD2
V gene: TRBV5-1

CDR3 DNA: TGCGCCAGCGCTCCAAGTCCTGGACTAGCCGCCCAAGAGACCCAGTACTTC
CDR3 protein: CASAPSPGLAAQETQYF
clone size: -
J gene: TRBJ2-5
D gene: TRBD2
V gene: TRBV5-1

CDR3 DNA: TGTGCCAGCAGCTCTATTAGGACAGGGGATAGGGGATCCTACGAGCAGTACTTC
CDR3 protein: CASSSIRTGDRGSYEQYF
clone size: -
J gene: TRBJ2-7
D gene: TRBD1
V gene: TRBV7-2

CDR3 DNA: TGCGCCAGCAGTGAGTCTATAACAGATACGCAGTATTTT
CDR3 protein: CASSESITDTQYF
clone size: -
J gene: TRBJ2-3
D gene: -
V gene: TRBV10-1

CDR3 DNA: TGTGCCAGCAGCTTAGCCTCCGGGGGCCGCACAGATACGCAGTATTTT
CDR3 protein: CASSLASGGRTDTQYF
clone size: -
J gene: TRBJ2-3
D gene: -
V gene: TRBV7-8

CDR3 DNA: TGCGCCAGCAGCTTGGGAGGAGGGACCACCTACGAGCAGTACTTC
CDR3 protein: CASSLGGGTTYEQYF
clone size: -
J gene: TRBJ2-7
D gene: -
V gene: TRBV5-1

CDR3 DNA: TGTGCCAGCTACGACAGGGCGAACACCGGGGAGCTGTTTTTT
CDR3 protein: CASYDRANTGELFF
clone size: -
J gene: TRBJ2-2
D gene: TRBD1
V gene: TRBV6-5

CDR3 DNA: TGTGCCAGCAGCTTTGGGACACCGAACACCGGGGAGCTGTTTTTT
CDR3 protein: CASSFGTPNTGELFF
clone size: -
J gene: TRBJ2-2
D gene: -
V gene: TRBV7-2

CDR3 DNA: TGTGCCAGTACGGCAGGGGGCTCCTACAATGAGCAGTTCTTC
CDR3 protein: CASTAGGSYNEQFF
clone size: -
J gene: TRBJ2-1
D gene: TRBD1
V gene: TRBV7-9

CDR3 DNA: TGTGCCAGCAGCCTAGGGCCGGCGACAGATACGCAGTATTTT
CDR3 protein: CASSLGPATDTQYF
clone size: many
J gene: TRBJ2-3
D gene: -
V gene: TRBV9

CDR3 DNA: TGTGCCAGCAGCTTAGCAAAAGGCAGCCAAGAGACCCAGTACTTC
CDR3 protein: CASSLAKGSQETQYF
clone size: -
J gene: TRBJ2-5
D gene: -
V gene: TRBV7-9

CDR3 DNA: TGTGCCAGCAGTTTCGGACGGAACAATCAGCCCCAGCATTTT
CDR3 protein: CASSFGRNNQPQHF
clone size: -
J gene: TRBJ1-5
D gene: -
V gene: TRBV5-6

CDR3 DNA: TGTGCCAGCAGCTTAGGGCGGTACACTGAAGCTTTCTTT
CDR3 protein: CASSLGRYTEAFF
clone size: -
J gene: TRBJ1-1
D gene: -
V gene: TRBV7-2

CDR3 DNA: TGTGCCAGCAGCTCGGACAGGGGGCTGGGTACTGAAGCTTTCTTT
CDR3 protein: CASSSDRGLGTEAFF
clone size: -
J gene: TRBJ1-1
D gene: TRBD1
V gene: TRBV5-4

CDR3 DNA: TGTGCCAGCAGTTACTACCCTAGTTTCTCCTACGAGCAGTACTTC
CDR3 protein: CASSYYPSFSYEQYF
clone size: -
J gene: TRBJ2-7
D gene: -
V gene: TRBV6-6

CDR3 DNA: TGTGCCAGCAGCGTAGGAATCAAACTAAGGACTAGTAGGCTCCAAGAGACCCAGTACTTC
CDR3 protein: CASSVGIKLRTSRLQETQYF
clone size: once
J gene: TRBJ2-5
D gene: TRBD2
V gene: TRBV9

CDR3 DNA: TGCGCCAGCAGCCAAAATAGACGACAGAACACTGAAGCTTTCTTT
CDR3 protein: CASSQNRRQNTEAFF
clone size: many
J gene: TRBJ1-1
D gene: -
V gene: TRBV4-1

CDR3 DNA: TGCGCCAGCAGACAGCGACAGGGAGGTTACAATGAGCAGTTCTTC
CDR3 protein: CASRQRQGGYNEQFF
clone size: -
J gene: TRBJ2-1
D gene: -
V gene: TRBV5-1

CDR3 DNA: TGCGCCAGCAGCTTGGGGGGCGATAGCTCTGGAAACACCATATATTTT
CDR3 protein: CASSLGGDSSGNTIYF
clone size: once
J gene: TRBJ1-3
D gene: -
V gene: TRBV5-1

CDR3 DNA: TGCGCCAGCAGCGCCGGGACAGGGGCCTACGAGCAGTACTTC
CDR3 protein: CASSAGTGAYEQYF
clone size: -
J gene: TRBJ2-7
D gene: TRBD1
V gene: TRBV5-1